This TCR beta chain was observed in a study of blood T cell repertoires in COVID-19. Across the study: There were acute and convalescent COVID-19 samples, and they came from the United States, Italy and Spain. In each case, the material was cDNA or gDNA derived from T cells, B-cell-depleted T cells, or PBMCs.

Original processing methods: Nucleated cell number was recorded as an estimate derived from reference gene primer amplification. Data came from immunoSEQ multiplex PCR; TCRdb stores just in-frame clones and leaves some out. V and J calls and clone size are given by that table; D and trimming were obtained from the DNA. This sample carries some 200,000 clones, around nine tenths of them seen once, and the ten largest clones take 3.7%. The CDR3 sequence is 11 residues long. Trimming removed 4 bases at V and 6 bases at J, with 7 bases between. The V gene's germline CDR1 is SGHNT and CDR2 YYREEE (reference sequence).

The source is a man aged 18 to 29 with active or convalescent COVID-19. The V gene is TRBV5-4, the J gene TRBJ1-1; D remains unclear. The sample comprised peripheral blood. The CDR3 sequence is CASSEGAEAFF. The DNA for the CDR3 is TGTGCCAGCAGCGAGGGTGCTGAAGCTTTCTTT.